This TCR beta chain was identified in a study of T cells in Graves' hyperthyroidism and ophthalmopathy. Findings and caveats of the study: Progression to ophthalmopathy was predicted a median of 6.5 months early. Among thyroid clonotypes expanded above 0.001, most also appeared in blood.

This clonotype was counted ten times or more. Its antigen is still unknown. RNA transcripts provided the source from which TCR beta CDR3 regions were amplified. The HTBI primer set was used in a first-round RT-PCR of the TCR CDR3. Each CDR3 protein is one row after TCRdb ran MiXCR on the multiplex PCR reads. The data contain 350,000 to 400,000 distinct CDR3 sequences, approximately 15% of them seen just once; the ten biggest clones take up 8% to 13%. CDR1 SEHNR and CDR2 FQNEAQ come from the germline V gene (reference sequence). The CDR3 runs to 14 residues. Unmatched junction bases numbered 4, after V lost 3 bases and J lost 2 bases. Hyperthyroidism in the patients, aged 18 to 65, was newly diagnosed and under 2 months in duration.

Source material: blood. The source of this sequence is a woman in her sixties with Graves' hyperthyroidism. This sequence joins TRBV7-9 and TRBJ2-7; TRBD1 matches 7 bases. The CDR3 DNA follows: TGTGCCAGCAGCTTCGGTGGGACAGCCTACGAGCAGTACTTC. It codes for CASSFGGTAYEQYF.